The entry below describes one TCR beta chain. The clone's antigen remains unknown. No much larger clonotype is one base removed from it; base qualities were not supplied. Participants in the prospective study were aged 18 to 89 years, lived in about two dozen United States geographic areas, and enrolled through a virtual design. In the prospective study, cohorts were assigned on the basis of participant-reported clinical history obtained from a screening survey and a study questionnaire. In the prospective study, mobile phlebotomists collected whole blood, serum and a nasopharyngeal or oropharyngeal swab from each participant. Over a roughly 2-month period, participants in the prospective study had the option of providing additional blood draws and questionnaires. Prospective study blood samples were shipped either frozen or at room temperature before DNA extraction. The V end gives up 5 bases and the J end 4 bases, leaving 7 bases in the junction not matched to a gene. The CDR1 and CDR2 encoded by the germline V gene are MNHEY and SVGAGI. Spanning cysteine to phenylalanine, the CDR3 consists of 14 amino acids. The retained sequence is limited to the CDR3, 42 bases, with the frame set at the first base.

The data stem from a study of blood T cell repertoires in COVID-19 (dated by TCRdb to the early 2020s). A note on the overall study: ImmuneRACE Cohort 3 recovered participants were defined by two consecutive negative NP/OP PCR tests, healthcare professional clearance, or symptom resolution. The collaborator samples originated in the United States, Italy and Spain and spanned the acute and convalescent phases of COVID-19. Nearly every sample came with metadata listing a de-identified subject ID, COVID-19 status, age in years and sex. The repertoires were released in a freely available public database meant as a resource for research on the immune response to SARS-CoV-2. Deeply sampled blood TCRbeta repertoires from subjects exposed to, actively infected with, or recovered from COVID-19 were included in the dataset. The samples were drawn from the first 160 participants of the ongoing ImmuneRACE study and from over 950 subjects provided by 6 global collaborators. The prospective study material was composed of cDNA or gDNA derived from T cells, B-cell-depleted T cells, or PBMCs. HLA class I and class II types, where available, came from metadata supplied by the sample provider rather than from assay-based typing.

The investigation overall reported the following: How much clinical and demographic metadata was included differed by source and by participant, and the metadata was provided uncurated.

TCRbeta CDR3 regions were amplified from genomic DNA using the immunoSEQ Assay, a bias-controlled multiplex PCR. From the authors' description of their analysis: Nucleated cell counts per sample were estimated from amplification of reference gene primers within the assay. To quantify the absolute abundance of each unique TCRbeta CDR3 rearrangement, sequence reads were collapsed and filtered. For each sample, productive Simpson clonality was calculated as the square root of Simpson's diversity index over productive rearrangements. TCRdb stores this immuneACCESS table with in-frame sequences only. Part of the clones is absent; in the studies checked, under half of the shortfall reflects unresolved V genes, and no reason is known for the rest. The DNA was the basis for D and trimming; V, J and clone size are from that table. The sample table shows roughly 340,000 clones, and more than 70% are seen once. In total, the top ten clones hold less than 2.5% of the sample.

Sequencing was done on a sample of PBMCs or T cells enriched from blood (not recorded which). The chain couples TRBV6-5 to TRBJ2-5, with TRBD2 matching 7 junction bases. The source of this sequence is a man aged 35 to 55 in a cohort exposed to, infected with or recovered from COVID-19 (not recorded which). The sequence in DNA is TGTGCCAGCAGTAGCGGGACGGCCGGAGAGACCCAGTACTTC. Translated, this gives CASSSGTAGETQYF.